Below are 12 T cell receptor beta chains sequenced from a single sample in a study of tumor-infiltrating lymphocytes in primary liver carcinoma. The investigators made TCR beta cDNA from approximately 500 ng total RNA, using a constant-region primer. It was through three nested multiplex PCR rounds of slightly modified ARM-PCR that TCR beta libraries arose. It was with TRBV1-TRBV30 forward primers and a C-beta reverse primer that the first two PCR rounds were run, at roughly 10 cycles each. TCRdb reprocessed the multiplex PCR reads with MiXCR, giving one entry per CDR3 protein. This table has more than 100,000 distinct CDR3 sequences, around 62% appearing once. Co-extraction yielded RNA and DNA from around 18-30 mg of unsorted bulk tissue. Material for sequencing was liver tumor tissue from sampling region 1. Documented subset: tumor region T1, superior pole. These receptors originate from a woman in her fifties or sixties with primary liver carcinoma and hepatitis B virus infection.

This clonotype came up many times. V is TRBV29-1 and J is TRBJ2-1; TRBD1 might be the D (6 bases). V was clipped by 8 bases and J by 0 bases, with 14 bases between them. The CDR3 spans 14 residues. Germline values: CDR1 SQVTM, CDR2 ANQGSEA. Written as DNA, the CDR3 is TGCAGCTCGGACAGCATCCTCTCCTACAATGAGCAGTTCTTC. This translates into CSSDSILSYNEQFF.

A note on this clonotype: With a much larger clone just one base away, this may be a read error. The gene calls are TRBV7-8 and TRBJ2-1; D not resolved. CDR3 length: 12 residues. Germline V CDR1 and CDR2: SGHVS, FQNEAQ. The chain's CDR3 is CASSFGYNEQSF. CDR3 in DNA: TGTGCCAGCAGCTTTGGGTACAATGAGCAGTCCTTC.

The chain carries TRBV5-4 and TRBJ2-5, with no clear D. The CDR3 loop spans 14 amino acids. V shed 4 bases and J shed 4 bases, with 14 bases lying between them. Germline V gene sequence: CDR1 SGHNT, CDR2 YYREEE (reference sequence). The chain's CDR3 is CASSAGPQIETQYF. For the CDR3, the DNA is TGTGCCAGCAGCGCCGGGCCCCAAATAGAGACCCAGTACTTC. Variable domain in full (rest from reference TRBV5-4 and TRBJ2-5): ETGVTQSPTHLIKTRGQQVTLRCSSQSGHNTVSWYQQALGQGPQFIFQYYREEENGRGNFPPRFSGLQFPNYSSELNVNALELDDSALYLCASSAGPQIETQYFGPGTRLLVL.

With regard to this clonotype: Just one base apart from a much larger clone, this may be a read error. V usage is TRBV12-3 or TRBV12-4 and J usage is TRBJ1-1, with TRBD1 matching 7 bases. V gave up 3 bases and J gave up 4 bases; unmatched junction bases: 17. The CDR3 runs to 18 residues. The CDR3 protein is CASSLVRGMGTPITEAFF. As DNA, the CDR3 is TGTGCCAGCAGTTTGGTCAGGGGGATGGGGACACCCATCACTGAAGCTTTCTTT.

To note about this clonotype: Its ends do not fully match the called genes, so a read error is possible. The J gene is TRBJ2-6, the V gene TRBV7-8, with D perhaps being TRBD1 or TRBD2 (5 bases each). This CDR3 spans 17 amino acids. The V gene's germline CDR1 is SGHVS and CDR2 FQNEAQ. CDR3 nucleotides: TGTGCCAGCAGCATGGGTACACCAAGACAGAGGGCTAACGTCCCGACTTTC. Translation gives CASSMGTPRQRANVPTF.

The V and J genes are TRBV11-2 and TRBJ1-1; D remains unclear. The CDR3 has 13 amino acids. Between the trimmed V and J ends, which lost 0 bases and 10 bases, there was a span of 12 bases. CDR1 and CDR2 from the germline V gene are SGHAT and FQNNGV. CDR3 sequence reads: CASSLELERRAFF. The CDR3 DNA sequence: TGTGCCAGCAGCTTAGAGCTGGAGAGGAGAGCTTTCTTT.

To note about this clonotype: This may be a read error, as it is one base from a much larger clone. The chain recombines TRBV29-1 with TRBJ1-4; TRBD1 matches 9 bases. After removal of 6 bases from V and 10 bases from J, the junction contained 12 bases not matched to a gene. The length of the CDR3 is 14 residues. The germline V gene encodes CDR1 SQVTM and CDR2 ANQGSEA. This chain's CDR3 is CSVSGTGLYGKLFF. The CDR3 DNA follows: TGCAGCGTCAGCGGGACAGGGCTTTATGGAAAACTGTTTTTT.

As concerns this clonotype: One base away lies a much larger clone, so this may be a sequencing read error. The genes are TRBV6-2 or TRBV6-3 and TRBJ2-7; TRBD1 is a possible D gene (6 bases). Germline CDR1 reads MNHEY; CDR2 reads SVGEGT. Trimming shortened V by 5 bases and J by 6 bases, and 14 bases separated the two germline ends. The CDR3 extends over 13 amino acids. CDR3 sequence: CASSRTAPCEQYF. The CDR3 nucleotides read TGTGCCAGCAGTCGGACAGCCCCCTGCGAGCAGTACTTC.

This clonotype occurred many times. The gene calls are TRBV4-1 and TRBJ1-5, with D perhaps matching TRBD1 (6 bases). Germline CDR1 MGHRA, CDR2 YSYEKL. The ends were cut back, 0 bases at V and 3 bases at J, with 15 bases in the middle. The CDR3 length is 17 residues. CDR3: CASSQDRSRGFNQPQHF. The CDR3 region has the DNA TGCGCCAGCAGCCAAGATAGGTCCAGGGGATTCAATCAGCCCCAGCATTTT.

The chain uses TRBV18 and TRBJ2-2; D not resolved. Germline V lookup: CDR1 KGHSH, CDR2 LQKENI. The CDR3 is 13 amino acids. V was cut by 1 base and J by 5 bases, with 5 bases left in between. The CDR3: CASSPLFTGELFF. CDR3 DNA: TGTGCCAGCTCACCACTTTTTACCGGGGAGCTGTTTTTT.

A note on this clonotype: Relative to the germline gene, one junction end is altered; a read error may explain this. The V call is TRBV11-3, the J call TRBJ2-7; D may be TRBD1 or TRBD2 (5 bases each). Germline CDR1 and CDR2: SGHNT and YENEEA. The CDR3 loop spans 15 amino acids. The CDR3 sequence: CAGSPGAGSNYEQYF. In DNA, the CDR3 is TGTGCCGGCAGCCCCGGGGCAGGGAGCAACTACGAGCAGTACTTC.

This clonotype was seen more than once but under ten times. The chain joins TRBV20-1 to TRBJ2-3; 7 positions match TRBD2. This CDR3 contains 16 residues. After removal of 6 bases from V and 2 bases from J, the junction contained 14 bases not matched to a gene. CDR1 and CDR2 from the germline V gene are DFQATT and SNEGSKA (reference sequence). CDR3 loop: CSAGGIGSLITDTQYF. CDR3 sequence (DNA): TGCAGTGCGGGAGGGATCGGGAGCTTAATCACAGATACGCAGTATTTT.